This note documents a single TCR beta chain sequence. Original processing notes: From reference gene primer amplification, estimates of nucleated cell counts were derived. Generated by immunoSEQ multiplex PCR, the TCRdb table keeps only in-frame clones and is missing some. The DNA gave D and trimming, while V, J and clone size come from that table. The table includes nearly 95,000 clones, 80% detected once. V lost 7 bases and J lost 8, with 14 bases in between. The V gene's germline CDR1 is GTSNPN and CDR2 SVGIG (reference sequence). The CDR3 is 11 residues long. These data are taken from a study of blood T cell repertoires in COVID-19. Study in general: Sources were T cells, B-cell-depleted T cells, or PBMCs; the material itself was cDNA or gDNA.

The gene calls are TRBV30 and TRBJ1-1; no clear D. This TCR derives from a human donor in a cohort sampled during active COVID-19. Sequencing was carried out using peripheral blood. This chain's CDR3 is CASNRGSEAFF. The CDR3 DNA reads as TGTGCCTCAAACCGAGGATCCGAAGCTTTCTTT.